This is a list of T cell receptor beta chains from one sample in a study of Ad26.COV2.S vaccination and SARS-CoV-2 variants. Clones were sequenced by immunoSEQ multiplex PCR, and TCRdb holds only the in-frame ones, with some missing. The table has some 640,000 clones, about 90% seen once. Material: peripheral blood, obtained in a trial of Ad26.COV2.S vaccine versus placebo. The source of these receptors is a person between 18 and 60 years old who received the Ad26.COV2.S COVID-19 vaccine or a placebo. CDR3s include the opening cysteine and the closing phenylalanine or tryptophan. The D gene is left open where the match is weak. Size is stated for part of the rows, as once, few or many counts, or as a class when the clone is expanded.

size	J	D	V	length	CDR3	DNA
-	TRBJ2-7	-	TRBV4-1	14	CASSQGSGGYEQYF	TGCGCCAGCAGCCAAGGATCCGGGGGCTACGAGCAGTACTTC
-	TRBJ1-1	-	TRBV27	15	CASSFRGGANTEAFF	TGTGCCAGCAGCTTTCGGGGCGGGGCGAACACTGAAGCTTTCTTT
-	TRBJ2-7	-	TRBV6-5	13	CASRLSGSYEQYF	TGTGCCAGTCGCTTGAGCGGGTCCTACGAGCAGTACTTC
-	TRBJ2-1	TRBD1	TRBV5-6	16	CASSLGRGQGDNEQFF	TGTGCCAGCAGCTTGGGTCGGGGACAGGGGGACAATGAGCAGTTCTTC
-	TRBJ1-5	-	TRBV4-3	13	CASSHGMSQPQHF	TGCGCCAGCAGCCATGGCATGAGTCAGCCCCAGCATTTT
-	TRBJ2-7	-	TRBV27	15	CASSFAGQMYYEQYF	TGTGCCAGCAGTTTCGCAGGACAGATGTACTACGAGCAGTACTTC
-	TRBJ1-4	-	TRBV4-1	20	CASSSPSRATPGTTNEKLFF	TGCGCCAGCAGCTCACCAAGTCGGGCCACCCCGGGGACAACTAATGAAAAACTGTTTTTT
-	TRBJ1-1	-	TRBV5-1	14	CASSPASVGTEAFF	TGCGCCAGCAGCCCGGCCTCGGTGGGCACTGAAGCTTTCTTT
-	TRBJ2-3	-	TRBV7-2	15	CASTGTGRGTDTQYF	TGTGCCAGCACGGGTACGGGACGGGGCACAGATACGCAGTATTTT
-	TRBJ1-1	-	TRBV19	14	CASSNGFYSIEAFF	TGTGCCAGTAGTAACGGTTTCTATTCGATTGAAGCTTTCTTT
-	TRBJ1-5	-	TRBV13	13	CASSLSRNQPQHF	TGTGCCAGCAGCTTATCCCGGAATCAGCCCCAGCATTTT
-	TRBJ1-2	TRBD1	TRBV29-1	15	CSAAQGAGANYGYTF	TGCAGCGCAGCTCAGGGGGCCGGGGCTAACTATGGCTACACCTTC
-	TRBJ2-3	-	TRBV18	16	CASSPPAGGAADTQYF	TGTGCCAGCTCACCACCGGCAGGGGGGGCCGCAGATACGCAGTATTTT
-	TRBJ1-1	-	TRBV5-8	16	CASSLARTYFYTEAFF	TGTGCCAGCAGCTTGGCCCGGACATATTTTTACACTGAAGCTTTCTTT
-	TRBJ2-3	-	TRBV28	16	CASSFDLSPGTDTQYF	TGTGCCAGCAGTTTCGACCTGAGCCCTGGCACAGATACGCAGTATTTT
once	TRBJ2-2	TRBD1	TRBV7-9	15	CASRLDRASAGELFF	TGTGCCAGCAGACTCGACAGGGCAAGCGCCGGGGAGCTGTTTTTT
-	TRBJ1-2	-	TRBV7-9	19	CASSSEKHSRFSANYGYTF	TGTGCCAGCAGCTCTGAAAAGCATAGCAGGTTCTCAGCTAACTATGGCTACACCTTC
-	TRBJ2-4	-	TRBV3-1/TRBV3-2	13	CASSQEPHFVQYF	TGTGCCAGCAGCCAAGAACCTCACTTCGTTCAGTACTTC
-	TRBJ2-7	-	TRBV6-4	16	CASRNQNKGHSYEQYF	TGTGCCAGCAGAAACCAGAATAAGGGCCATTCCTACGAGCAGTACTTC
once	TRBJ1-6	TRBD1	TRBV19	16	CASKTGTGVINSPLHF	TGTGCCAGTAAAACGGGGACAGGAGTTATTAATTCACCCCTCCACTTT
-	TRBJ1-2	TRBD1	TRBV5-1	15	CASSTTGGQLYGYTF	TGCGCCAGCAGCACTACAGGGGGTCAACTCTATGGCTACACCTTC
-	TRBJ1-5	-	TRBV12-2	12	CASRYPWGPQHF	TGTGCAAGTCGCTACCCTTGGGGGCCCCAGCATTTT
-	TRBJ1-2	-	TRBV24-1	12	CATSDLLRGYTF	TGTGCCACCAGTGATTTGCTTCGAGGCTACACCTTC
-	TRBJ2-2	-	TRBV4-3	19	CASSQATARGPRDTGELFF	TGCGCCAGCAGCCAGGCGACTGCGCGGGGGCCCCGCGACACCGGGGAGCTGTTTTTT
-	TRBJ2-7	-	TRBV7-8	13	CASSYQQGYEQYF	TGTGCCAGCAGCTACCAACAGGGCTACGAGCAGTACTTC
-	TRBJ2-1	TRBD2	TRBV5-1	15	CASSLGPGGYNEQFF	TGCGCCAGCAGCTTGGGTCCGGGGGGTTACAATGAGCAGTTCTTC
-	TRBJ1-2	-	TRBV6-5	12	CASFHANYGYTF	TGTGCCAGCTTCCATGCTAACTATGGCTACACCTTC
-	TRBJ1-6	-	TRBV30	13	CAWRDPGFAPLHF	TGTGCCTGGAGGGACCCAGGGTTTGCACCCCTCCACTTT
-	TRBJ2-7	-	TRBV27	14	CASSTGTPSYEQYF	TGTGCCAGCTCAACCGGGACACCTTCCTACGAGCAGTACTTC
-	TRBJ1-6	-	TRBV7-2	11	CASSNNSPLHF	TGTGCCAGCAGCAATAATTCACCCCTCCACTTT
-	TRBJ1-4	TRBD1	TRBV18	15	CASSPPTGAGEKLFF	TGTGCCAGCTCACCTCCGACAGGGGCAGGGGAAAAACTGTTTTTT
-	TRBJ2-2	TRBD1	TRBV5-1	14	CASSVQGADGELFF	TGCGCCAGCAGTGTTCAGGGGGCGGACGGGGAGCTGTTTTTT